The clone carrying this T cell receptor beta chain was seen only a few times. What it binds is unknown. The data belong to a study of OX40 agonist ivuxolimab in advanced cancers. General study findings and limits: CD4+ and CD8+ blood T cells expanded clonally by week 6 at 0.1 to 3.0 mg/kg.

Germline lookup yields CDR1 SGHTA and CDR2 FQGNSA. V lost 2 bases and J 2 bases, leaving 6 bases between the germline ends. This CDR3 contains 14 residues. Assay used: immunoSEQ multiplex PCR; TCRdb lists only in-frame clones, some missing. The sample carries 43,000 or so clones, 88% recorded once. The chain has TRBV7-2 and TRBJ1-4; perhaps TRBD1 as D (5 bases). The TCR was taken from an adult with an advanced solid tumor such as melanoma, head and neck, liver or kidney cancer. The sequencing used CD4+ or CD8+ T cells sorted from blood, collected in a trial of the OX40 agonist ivuxolimab. The CDR3 protein is CASSLRGTNEKLFF. The CDR3 DNA follows: TGTGCCAGCAGCTTAAGGGGCACTAATGAAAAACTGTTTTTT.